The clone carrying this TCR beta chain was found many times. Its specificity is unknown. This CDR3 is built from 12 residues. V lost 3 bases and J lost 7, with 9 bases in between. Germline CDR1 SQVTM, CDR2 ANQGSEA. The data stem from a study of molecular identifiers for immune sequencing clone quantification. A CD8+CD4-CCR7+CD45RA+ phenotype served as the sorting definition for naive CD8 T cells. Making the bulk TCR libraries relied on previously described methods and listed TCR primers. TCRdb redid the calling of the PCR reads with MiXCR, one entry per CDR3 protein. The sample carries 65,000 to 70,000 distinct CDR3 sequences, over 15% recorded once. Findings of the study overall: Spiked Jurkat TCR RNA originating from one cell could reportedly be identified amid about a million naive cells.

The clonotype comes from a human donor in good health. Some libraries in this study had Jurkat cell RNA spiked in. Material: naive CD8+ T cells from blood, with Jurkat cell RNA spiked in. Subset denoted: FACS-sorted CD8+CD4-CCR7+CD45RA+ naive T cells. The genes are TRBV29-1 and TRBJ2-2; D might be TRBD2 (6 bases). The CDR3 protein is CSVEEGHGELFF. The CDR3 DNA reads TGCAGCGTTGAGGAGGGTCACGGGGAGCTGTTTTTT.